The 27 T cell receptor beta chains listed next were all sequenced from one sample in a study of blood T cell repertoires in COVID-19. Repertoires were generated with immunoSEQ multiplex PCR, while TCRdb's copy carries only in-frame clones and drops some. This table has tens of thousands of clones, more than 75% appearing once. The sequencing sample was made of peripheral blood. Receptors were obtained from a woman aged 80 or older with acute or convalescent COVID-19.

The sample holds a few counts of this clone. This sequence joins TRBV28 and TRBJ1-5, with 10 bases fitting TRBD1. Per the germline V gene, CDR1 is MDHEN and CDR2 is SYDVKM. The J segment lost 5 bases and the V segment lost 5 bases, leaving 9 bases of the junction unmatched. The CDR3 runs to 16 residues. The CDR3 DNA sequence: TGTGCCAGCAGTGACAGGGGGCTCGGGTTGGATCAGCCCCAGCATTTT. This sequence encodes CASSDRGLGLDQPQHF.

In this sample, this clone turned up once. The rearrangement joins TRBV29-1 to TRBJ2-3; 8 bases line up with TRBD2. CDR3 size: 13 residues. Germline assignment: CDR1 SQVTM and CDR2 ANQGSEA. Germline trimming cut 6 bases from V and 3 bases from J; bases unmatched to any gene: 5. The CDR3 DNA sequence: TGCAGCGTGAGCGGGGGAAGGACAGATACGCAGTATTTT. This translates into CSVSGGRTDTQYF.

The CDR3 region is CASSGLQGKAEAFF. CDR3 sequence (DNA): TGTGCCAGCAGCGGTTTACAGGGAAAGGCTGAAGCTTTCTTT. The chain has TRBV7-2 and TRBJ1-1; a possible D gene is TRBD1 (6 bases). V dropped 5 bases and J dropped 6 bases, with 16 bases sitting between them. The CDR3 contains 14 residues. Germline values: CDR1 SGHTA, CDR2 FQGNSA.

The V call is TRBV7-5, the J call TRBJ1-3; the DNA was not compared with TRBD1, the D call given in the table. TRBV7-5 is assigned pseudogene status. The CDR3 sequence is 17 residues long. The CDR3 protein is CARSLNRQAPSGNTIYF. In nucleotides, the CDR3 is TGTGCCAGAAGCTTAAATCGACAAGCACCCTCTGGAAACACCATATATTTT.

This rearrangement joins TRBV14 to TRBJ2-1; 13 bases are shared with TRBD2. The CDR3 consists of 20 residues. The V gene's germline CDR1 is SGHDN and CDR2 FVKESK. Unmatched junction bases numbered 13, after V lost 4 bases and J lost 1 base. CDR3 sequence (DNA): TGTGCCAGCAGCCGCGGAGCCGGGACTAGCGGGATCAGGTCCTACAATGAGCAGTTCTTC. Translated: CASSRGAGTSGIRSYNEQFF.

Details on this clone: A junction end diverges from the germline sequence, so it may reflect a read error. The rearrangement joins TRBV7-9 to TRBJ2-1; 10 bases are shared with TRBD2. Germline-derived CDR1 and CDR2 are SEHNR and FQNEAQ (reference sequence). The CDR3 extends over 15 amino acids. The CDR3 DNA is TGTGCCAGCAGCATAGCTAGCGGGAGTCTGGCTGAGCAGTTCTTC. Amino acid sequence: CASSIASGSLAEQFF.

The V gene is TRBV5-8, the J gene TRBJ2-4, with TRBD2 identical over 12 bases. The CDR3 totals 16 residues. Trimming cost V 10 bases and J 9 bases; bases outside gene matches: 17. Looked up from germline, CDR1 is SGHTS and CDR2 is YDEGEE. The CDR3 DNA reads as TGTGCCCCGAGCGAGAGGCTAGCGGGGGGGCGTGGCATTCAGTACTTC. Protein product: CAPSERLAGGRGIQYF.

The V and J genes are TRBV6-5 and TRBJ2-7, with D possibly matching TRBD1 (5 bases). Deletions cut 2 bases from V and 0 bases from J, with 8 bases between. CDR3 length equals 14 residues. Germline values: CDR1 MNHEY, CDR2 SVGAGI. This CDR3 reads CASSYQGFSYEQYV. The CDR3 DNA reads TGTGCCAGCAGTTACCAGGGCTTCTCCTACGAGCAGTACGTC.

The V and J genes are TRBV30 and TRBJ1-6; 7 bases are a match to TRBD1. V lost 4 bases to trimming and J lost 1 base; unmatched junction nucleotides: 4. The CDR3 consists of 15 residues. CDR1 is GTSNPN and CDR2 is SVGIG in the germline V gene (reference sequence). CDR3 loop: CAWIPGGSYNSPLHF. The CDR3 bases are TGTGCCTGGATTCCAGGGGGATCCTATAATTCACCCCTCCACTTT.

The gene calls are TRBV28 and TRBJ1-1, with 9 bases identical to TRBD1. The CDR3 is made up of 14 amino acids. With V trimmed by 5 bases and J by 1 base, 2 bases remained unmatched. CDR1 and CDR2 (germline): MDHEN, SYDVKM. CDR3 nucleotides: TGTGCCAGCAGTGAGGGACAGGGGAACACTGAAGCTTTCTTT. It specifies CASSEGQGNTEAFF.

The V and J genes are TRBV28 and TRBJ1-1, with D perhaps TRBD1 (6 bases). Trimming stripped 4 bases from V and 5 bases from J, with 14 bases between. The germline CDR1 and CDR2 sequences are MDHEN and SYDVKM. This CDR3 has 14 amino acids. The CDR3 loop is CASSSTGSRTEAFF. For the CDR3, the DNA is TGTGCCAGCAGTTCTACAGGGAGCAGGACTGAAGCTTTCTTT.

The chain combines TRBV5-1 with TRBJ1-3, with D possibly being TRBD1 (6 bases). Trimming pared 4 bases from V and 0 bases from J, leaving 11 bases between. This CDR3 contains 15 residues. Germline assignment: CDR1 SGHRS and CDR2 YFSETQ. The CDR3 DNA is TGCGCCAGCAGCCCTGGACAGTTCTCTGGAAACACCATATATTTT. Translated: CASSPGQFSGNTIYF.

The CDR3 sequence is CASTRQTRAGNTIYF. CDR3 sequence (DNA): TGTGCCAGCACTCGACAGACCCGGGCTGGAAACACCATATATTTT. The chain joins TRBV18 to TRBJ1-3; a possible D gene is TRBD1 (5 bases). The germline CDR1 and CDR2 sequences are KGHSH and LQKENI. This CDR3 is built from 15 residues. V was shortened by 8 bases and J by 2 bases, with 16 bases between the two germline ends.

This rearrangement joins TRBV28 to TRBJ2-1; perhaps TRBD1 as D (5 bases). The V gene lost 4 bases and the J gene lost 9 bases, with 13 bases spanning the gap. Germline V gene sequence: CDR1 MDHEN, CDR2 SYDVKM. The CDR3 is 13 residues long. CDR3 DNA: TGTGCCAGCAGTTCCCCAGGGTTCGGTGAGCAGTTCTTC. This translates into CASSSPGFGEQFF.

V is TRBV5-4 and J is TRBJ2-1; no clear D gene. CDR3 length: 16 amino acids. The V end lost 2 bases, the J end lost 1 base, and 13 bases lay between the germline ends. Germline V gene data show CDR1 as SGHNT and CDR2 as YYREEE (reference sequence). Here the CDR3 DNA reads TGTGCCAGCAGCTTACCCGGAGCGTCATCCTACAATGAGCAGTTCTTC. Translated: CASSLPGASSYNEQFF. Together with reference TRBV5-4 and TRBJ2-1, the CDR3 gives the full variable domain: ETGVTQSPTHLIKTRGQQVTLRCSSQSGHNTVSWYQQALGQGPQFIFQYYREEENGRGNFPPRFSGLQFPNYSSELNVNALELDDSALYLCASSLPGASSYNEQFFGPGTRLTVL.

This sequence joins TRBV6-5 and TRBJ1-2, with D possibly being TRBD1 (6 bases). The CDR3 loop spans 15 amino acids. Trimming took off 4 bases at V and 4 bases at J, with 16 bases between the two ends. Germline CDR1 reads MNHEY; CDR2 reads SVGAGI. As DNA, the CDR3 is TGTGCCAGCAGTTCTCCCAGGACAGAGGGCTATGGCTACACCTTC. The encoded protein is CASSSPRTEGYGYTF.

CDR3 residues: CASSIDWSGNTGELFF. In DNA, the CDR3 is TGTGCCAGTAGTATAGATTGGAGCGGGAACACCGGGGAGCTGTTTTTT. The chain joins TRBV19 to TRBJ2-2; a weak D match, TRBD2 (5 bases). This CDR3 spans 16 amino acids. Trimming took off 0 bases at V and 1 base at J, with 9 bases between the two ends. CDR1 is LNHDA, CDR2 SQIVND, per germline (reference sequence).

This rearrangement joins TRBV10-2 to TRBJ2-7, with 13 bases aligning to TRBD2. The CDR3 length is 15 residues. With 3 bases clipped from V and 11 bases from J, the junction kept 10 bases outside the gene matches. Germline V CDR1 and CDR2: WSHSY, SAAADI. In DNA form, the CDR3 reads TGCGCCAGCAGTGACCCGGGACTAGCGGGAATCAAGGAGTACGTC. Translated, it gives CASSDPGLAGIKEYV.

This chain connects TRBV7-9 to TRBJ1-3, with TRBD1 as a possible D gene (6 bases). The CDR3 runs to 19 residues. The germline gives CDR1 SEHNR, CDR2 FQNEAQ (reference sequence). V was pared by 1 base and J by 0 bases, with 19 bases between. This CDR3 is CASSLGGPTGLSSGNTIYF. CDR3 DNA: TGTGCCAGCAGCTTAGGAGGCCCTACAGGGCTGAGCTCTGGAAACACCATATATTTT.

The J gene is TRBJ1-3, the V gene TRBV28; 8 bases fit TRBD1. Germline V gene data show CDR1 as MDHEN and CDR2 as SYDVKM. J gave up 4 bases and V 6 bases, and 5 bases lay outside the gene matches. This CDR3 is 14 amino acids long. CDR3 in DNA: TGTGCCAGCAGAACAGGGGGGCGGGGAAACACCATATATTTT. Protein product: CASRTGGRGNTIYF.

The CDR3 sequence is CAISVDKNTIYF. CDR3 nucleotide sequence: TGTGCCATCAGCGTAGATAAAAACACCATATATTTT. The chain recombines TRBV10-3 with TRBJ1-3; D is undetermined. Per germline, CDR1 ENHRY and CDR2 SYGVKD. The CDR3 sequence is 12 residues long. The ends were cut back, 6 bases at V and 6 bases at J, with 9 bases in the middle.

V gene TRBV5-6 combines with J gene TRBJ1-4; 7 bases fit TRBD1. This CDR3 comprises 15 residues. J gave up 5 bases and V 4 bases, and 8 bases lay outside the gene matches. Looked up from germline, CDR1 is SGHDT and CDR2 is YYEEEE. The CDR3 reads CASSPRGPSNEKLFF. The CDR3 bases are TGTGCCAGCAGCCCAAGGGGGCCCTCAAATGAAAAACTGTTTTTT.

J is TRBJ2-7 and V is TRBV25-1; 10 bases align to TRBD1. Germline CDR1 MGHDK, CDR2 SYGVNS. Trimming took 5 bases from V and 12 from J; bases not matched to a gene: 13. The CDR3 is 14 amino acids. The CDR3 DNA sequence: TGTGCCAGCAGTCCTATGGTAGGGACAGGGGTAATGTACGTC. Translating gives CASSPMVGTGVMYV.

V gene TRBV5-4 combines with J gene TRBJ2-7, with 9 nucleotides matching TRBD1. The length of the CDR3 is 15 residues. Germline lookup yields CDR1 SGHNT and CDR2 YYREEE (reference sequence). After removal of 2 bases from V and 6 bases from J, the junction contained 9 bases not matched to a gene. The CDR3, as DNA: TGTGCCAGCAGCTTTGAACCGGGACAGGGCGGCGAGCAGTACTTC. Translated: CASSFEPGQGGEQYF.

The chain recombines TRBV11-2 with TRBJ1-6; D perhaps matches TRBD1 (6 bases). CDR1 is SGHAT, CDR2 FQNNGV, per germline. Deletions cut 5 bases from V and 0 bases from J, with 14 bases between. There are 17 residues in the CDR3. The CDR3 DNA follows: TGTGCCAGCAGCCTCGGACAGCAACTCTCCTATAATTCACCCCTCCACTTT. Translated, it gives CASSLGQQLSYNSPLHF. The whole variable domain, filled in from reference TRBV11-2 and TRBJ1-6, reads EAGVAQSPRYKIIEKRQSVAFWCNPISGHATLYWYQQILGQGPKLLIQFQNNGVVDDSQLPKDRFSAERLKGVDSTLKIQPAKLEDSAVYLCASSLGQQLSYNSPLHFGNGTRLTVT.

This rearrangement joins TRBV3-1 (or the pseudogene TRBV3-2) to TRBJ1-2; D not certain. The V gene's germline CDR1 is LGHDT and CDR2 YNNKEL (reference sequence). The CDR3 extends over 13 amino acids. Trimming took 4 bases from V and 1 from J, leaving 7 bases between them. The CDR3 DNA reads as TGTGCCAGCAGCCCCCGACATAACTATGGCTACACCTTC. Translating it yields CASSPRHNYGYTF.

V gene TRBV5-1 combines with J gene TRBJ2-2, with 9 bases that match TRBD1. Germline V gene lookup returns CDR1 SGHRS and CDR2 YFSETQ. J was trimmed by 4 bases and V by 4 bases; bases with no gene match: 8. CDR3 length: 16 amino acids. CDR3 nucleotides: TGCGCCAGCAGCGCGACGGGACAGGGAAGCACCGGGGAGCTGTTTTTT. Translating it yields CASSATGQGSTGELFF. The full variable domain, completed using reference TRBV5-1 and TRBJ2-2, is KAGVTQTPRYLIKTRGQQVTLSCSPISGHRSVSWYQQTPGQGLQFLFEYFSETQRNKGNFPGRFSGRQFSNSRSEMNVSTLELGDSALYLCASSATGQGSTGELFFGEGSRLTVL.